Listed below are T cell receptor beta chains from one sample, sequenced in a study of T-cell memory formation after mild COVID-19. Via MiXCR, TCRdb re-called the 5' RACE reads, giving one row per CDR3 protein. The sample lists roughly 370,000 distinct CDR3 sequences; roughly 15% were seen once. What was sequenced was PBMCs or a T cell subset sorted from them (not recorded which). These receptors were taken from a man aged 18 to 29 who had mild COVID-19 (a few samples of this study predate the infection). Cell type and time point are not known. Each CDR3 is given with its conserved first and last residue. Each record gives: V gene, clone size, J gene, D gene, CDR3 DNA, CDR3 protein. A D gene is named only where the DNA matches it firmly. A row's size may be missing; if present it is once, few, many or a size class.

TRBV4-1	once	TRBJ2-5	NA	TGCGCCAGCAGCCAAGTCCAGGGCCAAGAGACCCAGTACTTC	CASSQVQGQETQYF
TRBV7-3	NA	TRBJ2-1	NA	TGTGCCAGCAGCTTATCTACGAAGGGCCATGAGCAGTTCTTC	CASSLSTKGHEQFF
TRBV9	NA	TRBJ2-5	NA	TGTGCCAGCAGCGTAGGTATGGGGGGAGAGACCCAGTACTTC	CASSVGMGGETQYF
TRBV29-1	NA	TRBJ1-1	NA	TGCAGCGTTGAAGGGCAGCAGAACACTGAAGCTTTCTTT	CSVEGQQNTEAFF
TRBV28	NA	TRBJ2-3	TRBD2	TGTGCCAGCAGTTTGATTTCACGGGACTACCGCACAGATACGCAGTATTTT	CASSLISRDYRTDTQYF
TRBV11-3	NA	TRBJ2-2	NA	TGTGCCAGCAGGCAGGGGCCGGGCACCGGGGAGCTGTTTTTT	CASRQGPGTGELFF
TRBV4-2	few	TRBJ2-2	NA	TGTGCCAGCAGCCAAGGGACAGAAAGGTCCGGGGAGCTGTTTTTT	CASSQGTERSGELFF
TRBV27	NA	TRBJ2-3	NA	TGTGCCAGCAGCCGCAGGCGAGGGGCAGATACGCAGTATTTT	CASSRRRGADTQYF
TRBV11-2	NA	TRBJ2-5	NA	TGTGCCAGCAGCCCACACCAAGGCAGAACGGAGACCCAGTACTTC	CASSPHQGRTETQYF
TRBV7-2	NA	TRBJ1-2	TRBD1	TGTGCCAGCAGCCTACAGGGGAGATCTTATGGCTACACCTTC	CASSLQGRSYGYTF
TRBV30	NA	TRBJ1-2	NA	TGTGCCTGCAAGGATCAGGGAAAACCTGGTGGCTACACCTTC	CACKDQGKPGGYTF
TRBV6-5	few	TRBJ1-1	NA	TGTGCCAGCAGCAAAACAGGGAACTTGAACACTGAAGCTTTCTTT	CASSKTGNLNTEAFF
TRBV7-2	NA	TRBJ1-4	NA	TGTGCCAGCAGCCTCAGACACCGACCAACTAATGAAAAACTGTTTTTT	CASSLRHRPTNEKLFF
TRBV7-7	few	TRBJ2-1	NA	TGTGCTAGCAGCTTAGAGATGAGCAATGAGCAGTTCTTC	CASSLEMSNEQFF
TRBV3-1	few	TRBJ1-1	NA	TGTGCCAGCAGCCCTGTAATTAGCTCAGGGGAAGCTTTCTTT	CASSPVISSGEAFF
TRBV4-3	few	TRBJ1-5	TRBD1	TGCGCCAGCAGCCAAGATGCCGGCAGGGGGAATCAGCCCCAGCATTTT	CASSQDAGRGNQPQHF
TRBV5-1	many	TRBJ2-7	NA	TGCGCCAGCAGCTTCCGGGGGCGATACGAGCAGTACTTC	CASSFRGRYEQYF
TRBV12-3/TRBV12-4	few	TRBJ2-3	TRBD2	TGTGCCAGCAGTTTACGTACAGCGGGGGAGAATACGCAGTATTTT	CASSLRTAGENTQYF
TRBV7-2	NA	TRBJ2-1	TRBD2	TGTGCCAGCAGCTTAAGCCCTAGCGGGGGGAAGTTCTTC	CASSLSPSGGKFF
TRBV6-4	many	TRBJ2-1	TRBD2	TGTGCCAGCAGTGATACTAGCGTTTCTGAGCAGTTCTTC	CASSDTSVSEQFF
TRBV6-2/TRBV6-3	few	TRBJ2-2	NA	TGTGCCACCAGGACGGTCCGAGGCACCGGGGAGCTGTTTTTT	CATRTVRGTGELFF
TRBV20-1	NA	TRBJ1-1	TRBD1	TGCAGTGCTAGAGACCGGACAGGGTGGGACACTGAAGCTTTCTTT	CSARDRTGWDTEAFF
TRBV29-1	few	TRBJ1-1	NA	TGCAGCGTCAAGGGACGGCTGAACACTGAAGCTTTCTTT	CSVKGRLNTEAFF
TRBV6-5	once	TRBJ2-3	NA	TGTGCCAGCAGTTCCCTCCCCCGGGGGGCCGGGACGCAGTATTTT	CASSSLPRGAGTQYF
TRBV20-1	NA	TRBJ2-7	TRBD1	TGCAGTGCTAGAGATGAGGGACAGGCTTTTCCCATTTACGAGCAGTACTTC	CSARDEGQAFPIYEQYF
TRBV7-2	few	TRBJ1-6	NA	TGTGCCAGCAGAAAAGAGGGGGAGCCCTATAATTCACCCCTCCACTTT	CASRKEGEPYNSPLHF
TRBV18	many	TRBJ2-1	TRBD2	TGTGCCAGCTCACCGCGACTAGCGGGGACCTCTTACAATGAGCAGTTCTTC	CASSPRLAGTSYNEQFF
TRBV6-5	many	TRBJ1-1	NA	TGTGCCAGCAGCTTGCGAACTGAAGCTTTCTTT	CASSLRTEAFF
TRBV20-1	NA	TRBJ1-4	NA	TGCAGTGCTAGAACGGGGACTGGGGCTGAAAAACTGTTTTTT	CSARTGTGAEKLFF
TRBV20-1	NA	TRBJ2-1	TRBD2	TGCAGTGCTAGAGTAGGACTAGCGGGGGGGTATGGTGAGCAGTTCTTC	CSARVGLAGGYGEQFF
TRBV6-2/TRBV6-3	NA	TRBJ1-1	NA	TGTGCCAGCAGCACCAGAGAAGAAGCTTTCTTT	CASSTREEAFF
TRBV9	few	TRBJ1-1	NA	TGTGCCAGCAGCGTAGCGATGGCGGGTGAAGCTTTCTTT	CASSVAMAGEAFF
TRBV5-4	NA	TRBJ1-4	NA	TGTGCCAGCAGCTTGGTTGGGACGGAAAATGAAAAACTGTTTTTT	CASSLVGTENEKLFF
TRBV20-1	few	TRBJ1-6	NA	TGCAGTGCTCTTGTTGAGGGAAGTTGGAATTCACCCCTCCACTTT	CSALVEGSWNSPLHF
TRBV5-6	once	TRBJ2-1	NA	TGTGCCAGCAGCTTGATTGGATTAACGGGACCAGACAATGAGCAGTTCTTC	CASSLIGLTGPDNEQFF
TRBV7-2	NA	TRBJ2-1	NA	TGTGCCAGCAGCTTAGCGACAGAACATAACAATGAGCAGTTCTTC	CASSLATEHNNEQFF
TRBV15	few	TRBJ2-7	TRBD1	TGTGCCACCAGCAGGGGAAGGACAGGGGGAGTGGGCGAGCAGTACTTC	CATSRGRTGGVGEQYF
TRBV6-5	many	TRBJ2-6	NA	TGTGCCAGCAGTTACTCACCATCGGGGGCCAACGTCCTGACTTTC	CASSYSPSGANVLTF
TRBV18	many	TRBJ1-1	NA	TGTGCCAGCTCCACCACGGGGCTGAACACTGAAGCTTTCTTT	CASSTTGLNTEAFF
TRBV7-9	NA	TRBJ1-2	NA	TGTGCCAGCAGTGCCCTGGTGGGACGCTATGGCTACACCTTC	CASSALVGRYGYTF
TRBV4-3	NA	TRBJ2-7	TRBD1	TGCGCCAGCAGCTATGACAGGGGAGAATACGAGCAGTACTTC	CASSYDRGEYEQYF
TRBV5-1	many	TRBJ1-1	NA	TGTGCCAGCAGCTTCACAGGGAACACTGAAGCTTTCTTT	CASSFTGNTEAFF
TRBV12-3/TRBV12-4	NA	TRBJ1-2	TRBD1	TGTGCCAGCACCGTAACAGGGGGTTGGGGCTACACCTTC	CASTVTGGWGYTF
TRBV2	NA	TRBJ2-3	NA	TGTGCCAGCAGGGAAACAGGGTTTCCAGATACGCAGTATTTT	CASRETGFPDTQYF
TRBV7-9	few	TRBJ2-1	TRBD1	TGTGCCAGCAGCTTAACCGGGACAGGGAAAAACAATGAGCAGTTCTTC	CASSLTGTGKNNEQFF
TRBV4-1	NA	TRBJ1-2	TRBD1	TGCGCCAGCAGCCAAGAGAAGAACAGGGGTTATGGCTACACCTTC	CASSQEKNRGYGYTF
TRBV19	NA	TRBJ2-3	NA	TGTGCCAGTTCTCGGACCGAGCGGGATACGCAGTATTTT	CASSRTERDTQYF
TRBV30	few	TRBJ1-2	NA	TGTGCCTGGAGTGTACACGGTTATGGCTACACCTTC	CAWSVHGYGYTF
TRBV6-1	NA	TRBJ2-3	NA	TGTGCCGGAAAGGGGAGCACAGATACGCAGTATTTT	CAGKGSTDTQYF
TRBV7-9	NA	TRBJ2-4	TRBD1	TGTGCCAGCAGTTACGGACAGGAAAACATTCAGTACTTC	CASSYGQENIQYF
TRBV2	NA	TRBJ2-1	NA	TGTGCCAGCTCCGTGTTGGGGTCCGCACTCTTC	CASSVLGSALF
TRBV3-1	NA	TRBJ2-5	TRBD2	TGTGCCAGCAGCCAAGGCCTACTAGCGGGGGAGTACCAAGAGACCCAGTACTTC	CASSQGLLAGEYQETQYF
TRBV19	NA	TRBJ2-1	NA	TGTGCCAGTAGTATAGCGGGGGAAGGCTCCTACAATGAGCAGTTCTTC	CASSIAGEGSYNEQFF
TRBV4-1	NA	TRBJ2-7	NA	TGCGCCAGCAGCCAAGATTTATTCTACGAGCAGTACTTC	CASSQDLFYEQYF
TRBV6-2/TRBV6-3	NA	TRBJ2-1	TRBD2	TGTGCCAGCAGTCCCCGAGTGAGTAGCGGGAATTTCAATGAGCAGTTCTTC	CASSPRVSSGNFNEQFF